These 17 T cell receptor beta chains were all obtained from the same sample, sequenced in a study of blood T cell repertoires in COVID-19. Sequencing used immunoSEQ multiplex PCR; TCRdb keeps in-frame clones, though not all of them. Of some 240,000 clones in the sample, 75% to 85% were seen once. Source material: peripheral blood. The receptors shown here come from a woman between 40 and 55 years old who had recovered from COVID-19.

The chain has TRBV13 and TRBJ2-1; D not resolved. Trimming pared 5 bases from V and 7 bases from J, leaving 15 bases between. The CDR3 totals 14 residues. Germline V gene lookup returns CDR1 PRHDT and CDR2 FYEKMQ (reference sequence). The DNA of the CDR3 is TGTGCCAGCAGCCCCCAGTGGAGTCGGAATGAGCAGTTCTTC. It codes for CASSPQWSRNEQFF.

This sequence joins TRBV7-8 and TRBJ2-1; D perhaps matches TRBD2 (6 bases). The V gene lost 6 bases and the J gene lost 5 bases, with 14 bases spanning the gap. Germline CDR1 is SGHVS and CDR2 is FQNEAQ. The length of the CDR3 is 14 residues. In nucleotides, the CDR3 is TGTGCCAGCAGGGAGGGACGGATAAACAATGAGCAGTTCTTC. As protein: CASREGRINNEQFF.

The CDR3 reads CASSLSDRGYEQYF. The CDR3 bases are TGTGCCAGCAGCTTATCGGACAGGGGCTACGAGCAGTACTTC. This sequence joins TRBV13 and TRBJ2-7; 9 nucleotides match TRBD1. This CDR3 is built from 14 residues. V shed 2 bases and J 3 bases; nucleotides not matched to a gene: 2. Germline CDR1 reads PRHDT; CDR2 reads FYEKMQ (reference sequence).

V gene TRBV11-3 combines with J gene TRBJ2-3; 10 bases are a match to TRBD1. With 3 bases clipped from V and 3 bases from J, the junction kept 9 bases outside the gene matches. The CDR3 length is 17 residues. Germline V gene lookup returns CDR1 SGHNT and CDR2 YENEEA. The chain's CDR3 is CASSLRRPGQGTDTQYF. The CDR3 DNA reads TGTGCCAGCAGCTTGCGCCGTCCGGGACAGGGGACAGATACGCAGTATTTT.

This sequence joins TRBV5-5 and TRBJ1-5; possible D gene TRBD1, 5 bases. Trimming cost V 2 bases and J 0 bases, with 18 bases left between them. The CDR3 extends over 18 amino acids. The V gene's germline CDR1 is SGHKS and CDR2 YYEKEE (reference sequence). The DNA of the CDR3 is TGTGCCAGCAGCTTCCAGACAGCGCTTGGGAATAGCAATCAGCCCCAGCATTTT. Encoded protein: CASSFQTALGNSNQPQHF.

This clone was found a few times. The chain joins TRBV6-5 to TRBJ2-2, with 7 bases lining up with TRBD1. Trimming removed 2 bases from V and 4 bases from J; junction bases left unmatched: 4. Germline-derived CDR1 and CDR2 are MNHEY and SVGAGI. CDR3 length: 15 amino acids. The DNA of the CDR3 is TGTGCCAGCAGTTACAGGGGGCGCACCACCGGGGAGCTGTTTTTT. It translates to CASSYRGRTTGELFF.

The rearrangement uses TRBV5-1 and TRBJ1-1, with TRBD1 as a possible D gene (5 bases). The germline gives CDR1 SGHRS, CDR2 YFSETQ. Trimming took 5 bases from V and 4 from J, leaving 15 bases between them. The CDR3 is 14 residues long. CDR3: CASSEVRGSTEAFF. CDR3 DNA: TGCGCCAGCAGTGAGGTCCGGGGGAGCACTGAAGCTTTCTTT.

This clone was recorded only once. The rearrangement links TRBV6-2 or TRBV6-3 to TRBJ2-7, with D perhaps matching TRBD1 (6 bases). Between the trimmed V and J ends, which lost 4 bases and 2 bases, there was a span of 21 bases. The CDR3 consists of 17 residues. Germline values: CDR1 MNHEY, CDR2 SVGEGT. The CDR3 is CASSLTQVPDRPYEQYF. CDR3 DNA sequence: TGTGCCAGCAGTTTAACACAGGTTCCAGACAGGCCCTACGAGCAGTACTTC.

The chain has TRBV28 and TRBJ1-2; weak D call: TRBD1 (5 bases). Per germline, CDR1 MDHEN and CDR2 SYDVKM. The V and J ends lost 7 bases and 8 bases respectively, with 17 bases between them. The CDR3 loop spans 13 amino acids. DNA of the CDR3: TGTGCCAGCACCCCGGGAGGGGTGGGAGGCTACACCTTC. Protein product: CASTPGGVGGYTF.

V gene TRBV7-2 combines with J gene TRBJ2-2; D gene ambiguous. This CDR3 has 14 amino acids. Germline CDR1 SGHTA, CDR2 FQGNSA. Trimming cost V 0 bases and J 5 bases, with 7 bases left between them. CDR3 protein: CASSLASGTGELFF. In nucleotides, the CDR3 is TGTGCCAGCAGCTTAGCCTCCGGGACCGGGGAGCTGTTTTTT.

This clone came up once. The rearrangement joins TRBV5-4 to TRBJ1-1; no reliable D call. The CDR3 extends over 13 amino acids. Trimming shortened V by 3 bases and J by 3 bases, and 9 bases separated the two germline ends. CDR1 and CDR2 from the germline V gene are SGHNT and YYREEE (reference sequence). DNA for the CDR3: TGTGCCAGCAGCTATGGGCGGGACACTGAAGCTTTCTTT. This gives the protein CASSYGRDTEAFF.

This CDR3 reads CASSLFGDTQYF. CDR3 bases: TGTGCCAGCAGTTTGTTCGGGGATACGCAGTATTTT. This chain joins TRBV12-3 or TRBV12-4 and TRBJ2-3, with D unresolved. The CDR3 length is 12 residues. With 3 bases removed from V and 6 bases from J, the gap between germline ends came to 7 bases.

This chain links TRBV7-8 with TRBJ1-2; D unresolved. Trimming cost V 1 base and J 5 bases, with 8 bases left between them. CDR3 length: 13 residues. Germline loops: CDR1 SGHVS, CDR2 FQNEAQ. The CDR3 DNA reads as TGTGCCAGCAGCTTAGGCCAGGAATATGGCTACACCTTC. Translating gives CASSLGQEYGYTF.

This clone appeared a single time. The chain uses TRBV7-2 and TRBJ2-2, with 7 bases that match TRBD1. The germline V gene has CDR1 SGHTA and CDR2 FQGNSA. The CDR3 extends over 16 amino acids. Unmatched junction bases numbered 11, after V lost 5 bases and J lost 5 bases. CDR3 nucleotide sequence: TGTGCCAGCAGCGACCCGACAGGGAGTGTGACCGGGGAGCTGTTTTTT. This sequence encodes CASSDPTGSVTGELFF.

The J gene is TRBJ1-1, the V gene TRBV30; a possible D gene is TRBD1 (5 bases). This CDR3 is 12 amino acids long. Germline values: CDR1 GTSNPN, CDR2 SVGIG (reference sequence). Trimming removed 3 bases at V and 5 bases at J, with 10 bases between. This CDR3 reads CAWRQARTEAFF. The CDR3 DNA reads as TGTGCCTGGAGACAGGCAAGAACTGAAGCTTTCTTT.

This chain joins TRBV27 and TRBJ1-2, with 9 nucleotides matching TRBD1. The ends lost 2 bases at V and 4 bases at J; junction bases unmatched: 5. Germline values: CDR1 MNHEY, CDR2 SMNVEV (reference sequence). CDR3 length: 15 amino acids. Here the CDR3 reads CASSLGGQGIYGYTF. CDR3 coding DNA: TGTGCCAGCAGTTTAGGGGGACAGGGAATCTATGGCTACACCTTC.

V and J are TRBV5-6 and TRBJ2-2; a possible D gene is TRBD2 (6 bases). V lost 4 bases and J 7 bases, leaving 20 bases between the germline ends. The CDR3 is 16 residues long. Per the germline V gene, CDR1 is SGHDT and CDR2 is YYEEEE. The chain's CDR3 is CASSKEGFLRFGELFF. The CDR3 bases are TGTGCCAGCAGCAAGGAGGGGTTCCTAAGATTCGGGGAGCTGTTTTTT.